Shown below are 2 T cell receptor beta chains from a single sample sequenced in a study of T cell changes during pregnancy in multiple sclerosis. The table came from immunoSEQ multiplex PCR; TCRdb's copy has only in-frame clones and leaves some out. This table has just under 80,000 clones, roughly 91% appearing once. This sample comprised peripheral blood, obtained in the first trimester of pregnancy. The receptors come from a female donor with multiple sclerosis, enrolled in a pregnancy study.

The chain has TRBV5-4 and TRBJ2-2; D is undetermined. Germline V lookup: CDR1 SGHNT, CDR2 YYREEE (reference sequence). This CDR3 comprises 14 residues. V was trimmed by 2 bases and J by 1 base, leaving 6 bases between them. The chain's CDR3 is CASSLPGNTGELFF. In DNA, the CDR3 is TGTGCCAGCAGCTTACCGGGGAACACCGGGGAGCTGTTTTTT.

The genes are TRBV18 and TRBJ2-5, with TRBD1 as a possible D gene (5 bases). CDR1 is KGHSH, CDR2 LQKENI, per germline. V lost 2 bases to trimming and J lost 2 bases, with 15 bases between them. The CDR3 is 16 residues long. CDR3 sequence: CASSPARQGTQETQYF. For the CDR3, the DNA is TGTGCCAGCTCACCAGCGCGGCAGGGTACACAAGAGACCCAGTACTTC.